This T cell receptor beta chain derives from a study of human T cells and chemical hapten exposure. Each cDNA molecule in the library carried unique molecular identifiers. Source study methods: TCRs per sample had a median of 95,638 and ranged from 23,224 to 690,600. TCRdb reprocessed the RACE reads via MiXCR and lists one record per CDR3 protein. It is TCRdb's table, rather than the study itself, that gives the V and J calls and clone size. The repertoire includes about 380,000 distinct CDR3 sequences, roughly 5% of them detected once, and about 2.5% sits in the top ten. Described time point: pre-sensitization, week 0. Stated treatment: therapeutic diphenylcyclopropenone sensitization with weekly scalp DPC. V shed 2 bases and J shed 0 bases, with 14 bases lying between them. This CDR3 has 18 amino acids. The sample holds a few counts of this clonotype.

The specimen was whole blood, collected in connection with sensitization to the hapten diphenylcyclopropenone (DPC). This chain links TRBV23-1 with TRBJ1-6; D is undetermined. TRBV23-1 qualifies as an ORF whose function is uncertain. This TCR derives from a woman aged 45 to 65 with alopecia areata. Some clones in this sample may be carry-over from other donors' samples. The CDR3 reads CASSQTHHGDSYNSPLHF. The CDR3 DNA sequence: TGCGCCAGCAGTCAAACTCACCACGGGGACTCCTATAATTCACCCCTCCACTTT.